The 20 T cell receptor beta chains presented below share a single source sample, sequenced in a study of blood T cell repertoires in COVID-19. This table comes from immunoSEQ multiplex PCR, and its TCRdb copy is limited to in-frame clones, with some not included. The table shows approximately 330,000 clones, with 87% occurring only once. Sequencing input: peripheral blood. These receptors came from a man younger than 45 with COVID-19, enrolled during active disease.

This chain joins TRBV28 and TRBJ1-4, with 10 bases fitting TRBD1. The length of the CDR3 is 19 residues. V was clipped by 5 bases and J by 5 bases; unmatched bases: 17. Germline V gives CDR1 MDHEN, CDR2 SYDVKM. The CDR3: CASSLMTGGAVNRNEKLFF. Written as DNA, the CDR3 is TGTGCCAGCAGTCTAATGACAGGGGGCGCGGTGAATCGGAATGAAAAACTGTTTTTT.

This rearrangement joins TRBV6-5 to TRBJ1-2, with a weak D call TRBD1 (5 bases). Germline V gene sequence: CDR1 MNHEY, CDR2 SVGAGI. CDR3 length: 14 residues. Trimming took 6 bases from V and 0 from J, leaving 11 bases between them. In DNA form, the CDR3 reads TGTGCCAGCAGGCACTCGACAGCTAACTATGGCTACACCTTC. This codes for CASRHSTANYGYTF.

The genes are TRBV18 and TRBJ1-1; D may be TRBD1 (6 bases). Deletions cut 3 bases from V and 1 base from J, with 15 bases between. Looked up from germline, CDR1 is KGHSH and CDR2 is LQKENI. This CDR3 spans 16 amino acids. The CDR3 loop is CASSPRGGGSNTEAFF. CDR3 nucleotide sequence: TGTGCCAGCTCACCGAGGGGGGGTGGATCGAACACTGAAGCTTTCTTT.

This rearrangement joins TRBV5-4 to TRBJ2-7; TRBD1 agrees at 7 bases. Germline CDR1 is SGHNT and CDR2 is YYREEE (reference sequence). After removal of 3 bases from V and 0 bases from J, the junction contained 6 bases not matched to a gene. CDR3 length: 15 amino acids. CDR3 region: CASSSGGKGSYEQYF. Here the CDR3 DNA reads TGTGCCAGCAGCTCAGGGGGAAAGGGCTCCTACGAGCAGTACTTC.

This clone showed up just a few times. The chain employs TRBV5-6 and TRBJ2-4; D is perhaps TRBD1 (6 bases). CDR3 length equals 17 residues. V was shortened by 0 bases and J by 0 bases, with 13 bases between the two germline ends. CDR1 and CDR2 from the germline V gene are SGHDT and YYEEEE. CDR3 residues: CASSLGGQMIAKNIQYF. The CDR3 bases are TGTGCCAGCAGCTTGGGGGGGCAGATGATAGCCAAAAACATTCAGTACTTC.

Only a few counts were recorded for this clone. The chain carries TRBV11-3 and TRBJ2-7; 13 nucleotides line up with TRBD2. The CDR3 runs to 19 residues. Germline lookup yields CDR1 SGHNT and CDR2 YENEEA. V lost 1 base to trimming and J lost 5 bases; unmatched junction nucleotides: 14. CDR3 nucleotide sequence: TGTGCCAGCAGCTTAGGTCCCGGGACTAGCGGGGCCCGACGTAACGAGCAGTACTTC. Translating it yields CASSLGPGTSGARRNEQYF.

The chain has TRBV7-7 and TRBJ2-5, with TRBD1 matching 10 bases. J lost 9 bases, V lost 5 bases, and 9 bases had no gene match. The CDR3 has 14 amino acids. Germline CDR1 reads SSHAT; CDR2 reads FNYEAQ (reference sequence). This chain's CDR3 is CASSPLGQGSAQYF. The CDR3, as DNA: TGTGCCAGCAGCCCCTTGGGACAGGGGAGTGCCCAGTACTTC.

The J gene is TRBJ2-7, the V gene TRBV2, with a weak D call TRBD2 (5 bases). The V gene lost 5 bases and the J gene lost 9 bases, with 11 bases spanning the gap. The CDR3 sequence is 11 residues long. Germline values: CDR1 SNHLY, CDR2 FYNNEI. The CDR3 sequence: CASSLGEPQYF. The DNA of the CDR3 is TGTGCCAGCAGTCTTGGGGAGCCGCAGTACTTC.

V and J are TRBV19 and TRBJ2-3, with 10 bases that match TRBD1. The V and J ends lost 6 bases and 1 base, in that order; junction bases with no gene match: 10. The CDR3 has 17 amino acids. Germline CDR1 reads LNHDA; CDR2 reads SQIVND (reference sequence). CDR3 residues: CASSRLPGTGGTDTQYF. The CDR3 DNA is TGTGCCAGTAGCCGGCTCCCCGGGACAGGGGGCACAGATACGCAGTATTTT.

Only a few counts were recorded for this clone. V and J are TRBV27 and TRBJ1-6, with D hard to call. The V end lost 3 bases, the J end lost 11 bases, and 11 bases lay between the germline ends. Germline lookup yields CDR1 MNHEY and CDR2 SMNVEV (reference sequence). The CDR3 is 13 residues long. In nucleotides, the CDR3 is TGTGCCAGCAGTTTTGAGGTCTTCGCACCCCTCCACTTT. Translation: CASSFEVFAPLHF.

V gene TRBV11-1 combines with J gene TRBJ1-1; D remains unclear. Trimming cost V 5 bases and J 0 bases, with 13 bases left between them. The CDR3 runs 15 residues. Per germline, CDR1 SGHAT and CDR2 FQDESV (reference sequence). The CDR3 spells CASSPFGGLNTEAFF. The CDR3 DNA sequence: TGTGCCAGCAGCCCCTTTGGAGGGTTGAACACTGAAGCTTTCTTT.

As concerns this clone: This sample includes further DNA sequences coding for the same CDR3. The genes are TRBV6-2 or TRBV6-3 and TRBJ1-4; TRBD1 aligns across 10 bases. The CDR3 contains 15 residues. Germline V CDR1 and CDR2: MNHEY, SVGEGT. V gave up 6 bases and J gave up 6 bases; unmatched junction bases: 7. The CDR3 loop is CASSSAGTGDEKLFF. In DNA, the CDR3 is TGTGCCAGCAGCTCGGCCGGGACAGGGGATGAAAAACTGTTTTTT.

The gene calls are TRBV7-9 and TRBJ1-2; 8 bases are shared with TRBD1. Germline CDR1 SEHNR, CDR2 FQNEAQ (reference sequence). This CDR3 region has 16 residues. The V gene end was trimmed by 1 base and the J gene end by 4 bases; junction bases not matched to a gene: 8. The CDR3 protein is CASSLDQGARFYGYTF. DNA for the CDR3: TGTGCCAGCAGCTTAGACCAGGGGGCGCGATTCTATGGCTACACCTTC.

The chain couples TRBV3-1 (or the pseudogene TRBV3-2) to TRBJ2-5; 10 nucleotides agree with TRBD2. V trimming: 3 bases; J trimming: 2 bases; junction bases outside the gene matches: 9. Germline V CDR1 and CDR2: LGHDT, YNNKEL (reference sequence). The CDR3 spans 17 residues. The CDR3 here is CASSQSLAGVWQETQYF. The CDR3 DNA follows: TGTGCCAGCAGCCAGTCTCTAGCGGGGGTATGGCAAGAGACCCAGTACTTC.

The V gene is TRBV5-1, the J gene TRBJ2-2; D is unresolved. The CDR3 is made up of 14 amino acids. The V and J ends lost 3 bases and 5 bases respectively, with 11 bases between them. Germline V gene sequence: CDR1 SGHRS, CDR2 YFSETQ. This chain's CDR3 is CASSSSGQTGELFF. The CDR3 DNA follows: TGCGCCAGCAGCTCCTCGGGTCAGACCGGGGAGCTGTTTTTT.

The chain recombines TRBV7-6 with TRBJ2-7; D might be TRBD1 (6 bases). V lost 2 bases and J 3 bases, leaving 29 bases between the germline ends. This CDR3 region has 20 residues. The germline V gene has CDR1 SGHVS and CDR2 FNYEAQ. The CDR3 DNA reads as TGTGCCAGCAGCTTATGGGCATGGGGGATAGACAGGTATGCCTACTACGAGCAGTACTTC. This sequence encodes CASSLWAWGIDRYAYYEQYF.

V is TRBV7-9 and J is TRBJ2-3; 8 bases are a match to TRBD1. With 5 bases clipped from V and 5 bases from J, the junction kept 6 bases outside the gene matches. The germline V gene encodes CDR1 SEHNR and CDR2 FQNEAQ (reference sequence). The CDR3 has 14 residues. Here the CDR3 DNA reads TGTGCCAGCAGCCCGGGACAGGTTAAAGATACGCAGTATTTT. Its translation: CASSPGQVKDTQYF.

The rearrangement uses TRBV7-8 and TRBJ2-3; D is uncertain. V was clipped by 5 bases and J by 1 base, with 4 bases between them. CDR1 and CDR2 from the germline V gene are SGHVS and FQNEAQ. The CDR3 has 12 residues. CDR3 DNA: TGTGCCAGCAGCCCTGGCACAGATACGCAGTATTTT. It is translated as CASSPGTDTQYF.

The chain carries TRBV7-2 and TRBJ2-5; 13 bases are a match to TRBD2. Germline V gene sequence: CDR1 SGHTA, CDR2 FQGNSA. The CDR3 runs 15 residues. After removal of 4 bases from V and 7 bases from J, the junction contained 6 bases not matched to a gene. CDR3 in DNA: TGTGCCAGCAGCTCCGGGACTAGCGGGATGGGGACCCAGTACTTC. As protein: CASSSGTSGMGTQYF.

V and J are TRBV15 and TRBJ2-1, with TRBD1 identical over 7 bases. J was trimmed by 7 bases and V by 4 bases; bases with no gene match: 7. This CDR3 comprises 14 residues. Germline lookup yields CDR1 LNHNV and CDR2 YYDKDF (reference sequence). In DNA, the CDR3 is TGTGCCACCAGCAAGATCAGGGGGACGAATGAGCAGTTCTTC. It codes for CATSKIRGTNEQFF.